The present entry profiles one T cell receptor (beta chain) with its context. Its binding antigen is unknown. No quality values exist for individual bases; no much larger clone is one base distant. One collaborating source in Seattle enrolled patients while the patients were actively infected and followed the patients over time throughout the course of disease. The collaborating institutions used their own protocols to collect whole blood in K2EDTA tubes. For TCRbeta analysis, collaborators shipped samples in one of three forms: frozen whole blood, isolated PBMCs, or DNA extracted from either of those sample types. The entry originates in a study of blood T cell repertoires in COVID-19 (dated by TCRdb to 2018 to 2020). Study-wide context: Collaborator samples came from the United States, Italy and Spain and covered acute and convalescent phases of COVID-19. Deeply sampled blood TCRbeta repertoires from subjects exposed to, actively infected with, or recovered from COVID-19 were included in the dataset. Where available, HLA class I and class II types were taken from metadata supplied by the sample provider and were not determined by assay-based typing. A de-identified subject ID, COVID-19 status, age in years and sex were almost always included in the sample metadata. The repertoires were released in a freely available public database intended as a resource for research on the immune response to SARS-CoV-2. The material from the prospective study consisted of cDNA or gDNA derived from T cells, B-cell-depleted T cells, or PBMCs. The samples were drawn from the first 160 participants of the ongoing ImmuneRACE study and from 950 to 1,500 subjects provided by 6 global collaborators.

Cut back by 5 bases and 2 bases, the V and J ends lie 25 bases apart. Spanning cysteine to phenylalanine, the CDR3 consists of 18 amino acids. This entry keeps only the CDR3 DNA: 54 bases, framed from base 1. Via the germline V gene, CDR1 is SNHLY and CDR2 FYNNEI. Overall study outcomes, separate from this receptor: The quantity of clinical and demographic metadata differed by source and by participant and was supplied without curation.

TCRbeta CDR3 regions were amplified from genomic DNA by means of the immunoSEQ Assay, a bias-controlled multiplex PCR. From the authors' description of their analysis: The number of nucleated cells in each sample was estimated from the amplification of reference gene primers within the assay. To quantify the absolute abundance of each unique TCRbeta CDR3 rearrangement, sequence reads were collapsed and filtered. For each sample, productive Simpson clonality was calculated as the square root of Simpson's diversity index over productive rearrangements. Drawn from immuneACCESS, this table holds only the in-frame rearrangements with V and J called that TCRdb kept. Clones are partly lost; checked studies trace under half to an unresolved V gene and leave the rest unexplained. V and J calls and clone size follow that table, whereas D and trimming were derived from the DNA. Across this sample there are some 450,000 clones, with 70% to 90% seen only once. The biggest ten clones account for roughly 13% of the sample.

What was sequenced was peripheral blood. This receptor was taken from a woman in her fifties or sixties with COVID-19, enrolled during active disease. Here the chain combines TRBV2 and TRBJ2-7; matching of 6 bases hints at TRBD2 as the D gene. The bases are TGTGCCAGCAGTCGAGGTTTTTTGAGGTTGGGGACTGCCTACGAGCAGTACTTC. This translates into CASSRGFLRLGTAYEQYF.